This TCR beta chain was captured by sequencing in a study of shared clonotypes between healthy human individuals. Study findings and constraints: It was the non-shared clonotypes that had lower generation probabilities than clonotypes shared by all four donors. Donors were few, which limited the genetic and exposure-history diversity represented.

The repertoire was sequenced with immunoSEQ multiplex PCR; TCRdb's copy has only in-frame clones and lacks some. The table records 650,000 to 800,000 clones, around 90% of them present only once. Note on this clone: Antigen specificity is unknown.

It was CD45RO-negative cells, positively selected for CCR7, that made up naive CD8 cells, with terminally differentiated effector memory CD45RA+ cells excluded. V was pared by 5 bases and J by 2 bases, with 13 bases between. CDR3 length equals 14 residues. Germline V gene sequence: CDR1 MNHEY, CDR2 SVGAGI. The sample was naive CD8+ T cells sorted from blood. This chain connects TRBV6-5 to TRBJ2-7; no definite D call. The receptor's source is a man younger than 45 in good health. CDR3 DNA sequence: TGTGCCAGCAGTCAGATTCCGCTTGCCTACGAGCAGTACTTC. Translated: CASSQIPLAYEQYF.